This T cell receptor (beta chain) stems from a study of CD4 T cells in relation to SARS-CoV-2 and coronaviruses. The wider study: The negative reference was HIV-1 Nef peptide pool or peptide-free culture.

This clone has a handful of counts. Its antigen is still unknown. CD4+ T cells from unexposed donors were obtained before the COVID-19 pandemic (2011-2018). After ten to eleven days of culture, CD4+ T cells were isolated. V lost 6 bases to trimming and J lost 5 bases; unmatched junction nucleotides: 8. The CDR3 covers 14 residues. Germline V lookup: CDR1 SGHRS, CDR2 YFSETQ. Generated by immunoSEQ multiplex PCR, the TCRdb table keeps only in-frame clones and is missing some. The table lists roughly 16,000 clones, about 84% of them singletons. This receptor was identified in a human donor in good health. This chain joins TRBV5-1 and TRBJ1-1, with 9 bases aligning to TRBD1. The sample consisted of CD4+ T cells from PBMCs, cultured in vitro. Here the CDR3 DNA reads TGCGCCAGCACCCCTGGACAGGGGAGGACTGAAGCTTTCTTT. Its translation: CASTPGQGRTEAFF. Combining the CDR3 with reference TRBV5-1 and TRBJ1-1 gives the whole variable domain KAGVTQTPRYLIKTRGQQVTLSCSPISGHRSVSWYQQTPGQGLQFLFEYFSETQRNKGNFPGRFSGRQFSNSRSEMNVSTLELGDSALYLCASTPGQGRTEAFFGQGTRLTVV.